A selection of T cell receptor beta chains follows, all from one sample in a study of T cell responses to AZD1222 COVID-19 vaccine. Repertoires were generated with immunoSEQ multiplex PCR, while TCRdb's copy carries only in-frame clones and drops some. The sample yields about 200,000 clones, approximately 91% seen once. The sample was peripheral blood, taken 28 days after the second AZD1222 dose. These receptors came from an adult who received the AZD1222 COVID-19 vaccine. CDR3s include the opening cysteine and the closing phenylalanine or tryptophan. Fields, in order: clone size, V gene, D gene, J gene, CDR3 protein, CDR3 DNA. The D gene is left open where the match is weak. Expanded clones are given a class, and other clones once, few, many or no size at all.

size: .
V: TRBV10-1
D: .
J: TRBJ2-5
CDR3: CASSVGGIQETQYF
DNA: TGCGCCAGCAGTGTAGGGGGAATCCAAGAGACCCAGTACTTC

size: .
V: TRBV7-9
D: TRBD1
J: TRBJ2-4
CDR3: CASSFTGQGKNIQYF
DNA: TGTGCCAGCAGCTTCACGGGACAGGGTAAAAACATTCAGTACTTC

size: .
V: TRBV7-3
D: .
J: TRBJ2-1
CDR3: CASSPSRGRGGEQFF
DNA: TGTGCCAGCAGCCCATCCCGCGGGAGAGGGGGGGAGCAGTTCTTC

size: .
V: TRBV24-1
D: .
J: TRBJ1-5
CDR3: CATSAAGVNQPQHF
DNA: TGTGCCACCAGTGCAGCAGGGGTGAATCAGCCCCAGCATTTT

size: .
V: TRBV5-1
D: TRBD1
J: TRBJ1-2
CDR3: CASSSGQGEGGYTF
DNA: TGCGCCAGCAGCTCCGGACAGGGGGAAGGTGGCTACACCTTC

size: once
V: TRBV28
D: .
J: TRBJ1-1
CDR3: CASSLGVNTEAFF
DNA: TGTGCCAGCAGTTTGGGTGTGAACACTGAAGCTTTCTTT

size: .
V: TRBV6-5
D: .
J: TRBJ2-7
CDR3: CATRDTGTLNYEQYF
DNA: TGTGCCACTAGAGATACCGGGACTTTGAACTACGAGCAGTACTTC

size: .
V: TRBV7-9
D: TRBD1
J: TRBJ2-3
CDR3: CASSSGTGVEADTQYF
DNA: TGTGCCAGCAGCTCCGGGACAGGGGTAGAAGCAGATACGCAGTATTTT

size: .
V: TRBV30
D: .
J: TRBJ1-2
CDR3: CAWKAGAGYTF
DNA: TGTGCCTGGAAGGCAGGGGCCGGCTACACCTTC

size: .
V: TRBV11-3
D: TRBD2
J: TRBJ2-1
CDR3: CASSLEAGVSNNEQFF
DNA: TGTGCCAGCAGCTTAGAGGCGGGAGTGAGTAACAATGAGCAGTTCTTC

size: once
V: TRBV10-1
D: .
J: TRBJ2-7
CDR3: CASSEPGRKEQYF
DNA: TGCGCCAGCAGTGAGCCGGGACGTAAGGAGCAGTACTTC

size: once
V: TRBV5-1
D: TRBD2
J: TRBJ2-2
CDR3: CASSFGLAGTVGELFF
DNA: TGCGCCAGCAGCTTTGGACTAGCGGGTACTGTCGGGGAGCTGTTTTTT

size: .
V: TRBV10-3
D: .
J: TRBJ2-7
CDR3: CATRDIYEQYF
DNA: TGTGCCACCCGGGACATTTACGAGCAGTACTTC

size: .
V: TRBV20-1
D: .
J: TRBJ2-3
CDR3: CSAQWGDTQYF
DNA: TGCAGTGCTCAATGGGGGGATACGCAGTATTTT